The 13 T cell receptor beta chains listed next were all sequenced from one sample in a study of shared clonotypes between healthy human individuals (dated by TCRdb to the early 2020s). The library relied on the immunoSEQ multiplex PCR assay. The table was pulled from immuneACCESS by TCRdb, which kept in-frame rearrangements only. Such tables lose some clones; where checked, under half of the loss comes from unresolved V genes, and the rest has no known cause. In all, the sample holds 2 million to 2.5 million clones, and approximately 90% of those were seen once. Of the sample, 0.37% is held by the ten largest clones. The sequenced sample consisted of naive CD4+ T cells from PBMCs. The cell subset or site label corresponds to: CD45RA+ positively selected. The receptors come from a young man in good health. Some clones in this sample may be carry-over from other donors' samples.

This chain links TRBV13 with TRBJ1-6, with a tentative D call TRBD1 (5 bases). V lost 4 bases and J lost 0, with 10 bases in between. The CDR3 totals 16 residues. CDR1 and CDR2 from the germline V gene are PRHDT and FYEKMQ (reference sequence). CDR3 residues: CASSYYTGSYNSPLHF. As DNA, the CDR3 is TGTGCCAGCAGCTATTATACAGGCTCCTATAATTCACCCCTCCACTTT.

CDR3: CASRVDLNGGYTF. CDR3 coding DNA: TGTGCCAGCAGAGTCGACCTAAACGGTGGCTACACCTTC. The chain uses TRBV2 and TRBJ1-2; unclear D gene. The CDR3 totals 13 residues. The V end lost 6 bases, the J end lost 7 bases, and 15 bases lay between the germline ends. CDR1 is SNHLY and CDR2 is FYNNEI in the germline V gene.

V is TRBV6-1 and J is TRBJ1-5; TRBD1 might be the D (5 bases). The germline V gene encodes CDR1 MNHNS and CDR2 SASEGT. The CDR3 sequence is 15 residues long. V lost 3 bases and J lost 3, with 12 bases in between. CDR3 protein: CASSDDGHFNQPQHF. DNA of the CDR3: TGTGCCAGCAGTGATGACGGACACTTCAATCAGCCCCAGCATTTT.

This clone was counted a single time. The chain carries TRBV18 and TRBJ1-2; the D is unclear. This CDR3 has 12 amino acids. V was cut by 6 bases and J by 6 bases, with 11 bases left in between. CDR1 is KGHSH and CDR2 is LQKENI in the germline V gene. CDR3 sequence: CASSQDGNGYTF. As DNA, the CDR3 is TGTGCCAGCTCCCAGGACGGGAATGGCTACACCTTC.

Here the CDR3 reads CASASRGTAGGLFF. The CDR3 region has the DNA TGTGCCAGCGCTTCCCGGGGCACGGCGGGAGGGCTGTTTTTT. The gene calls are TRBV9 and TRBJ2-2; TRBD2 matches 8 bases. The germline gives CDR1 SGDLS, CDR2 YYNGEE. The ends lost 7 bases at V and 13 bases at J; junction bases unmatched: 15. The CDR3 covers 14 residues.

CDR3 sequence: CASSSAGHGNTEAFF. CDR3 DNA: TGTGCCAGCAGCTCCGCGGGACATGGAAACACTGAAGCTTTCTTT. The chain combines TRBV7-2 with TRBJ1-1; possibly TRBD1 for D (6 bases). Germline lookup yields CDR1 SGHTA and CDR2 FQGNSA. V lost 4 bases and J lost 2, with 14 bases in between. This CDR3 contains 15 residues.

This clone appeared a few times. The identical CDR3 is also encoded by other nucleotide sequences in the sample. V usage is TRBV29-1 and J usage is TRBJ1-1; 8 nucleotides agree with TRBD1. Losses at the gene ends were 7 bases for V and 2 bases for J; bases not matched to a gene: 3. Germline CDR1 and CDR2: SQVTM and ANQGSEA. This CDR3 is 12 amino acids long. Written as DNA, the CDR3 is TGCAGCGCAGGGGGCCAAAACACTGAAGCTTTCTTT. Protein: CSAGGQNTEAFF.

J is TRBJ2-1 and V is TRBV28; 14 nucleotides align to TRBD2. The CDR3 runs to 16 residues. V dropped 4 bases and J dropped 10; count of bases not matched to a gene: 9. Germline loops: CDR1 MDHEN, CDR2 SYDVKM. The CDR3 DNA is TGTGCCAGCAGTTCGACTAGCGGGAGGGCCATAGACGAGCAGTTCTTC. It is translated as CASSSTSGRAIDEQFF.

The chain uses TRBV7-3 and TRBJ2-5; D is possibly TRBD1 (5 bases). CDR1 and CDR2 from the germline V gene are SGHTA and FQGTGA. This CDR3 contains 14 residues. The germline V and J ends were trimmed by 5 bases and 2 bases, with 12 bases remaining between them. CDR3 region: CASSLGHAQETQYF. The CDR3 DNA reads as TGTGCCAGCAGCCTCGGACACGCGCAAGAGACCCAGTACTTC.

The rearrangement links TRBV25-1 to TRBJ2-7, with 7 bases aligning to TRBD2. CDR3 length: 14 residues. Germline-derived CDR1 and CDR2 are MGHDK and SYGVNS. The V segment lost 3 bases and the J segment 4 bases; nucleotides outside the gene matches: 6. CDR3 in amino acids: CASSDLASGYEQYF. The CDR3 bases are TGTGCCAGCAGTGATCTGGCTAGCGGTTACGAGCAGTACTTC.

The chain has TRBV9 and TRBJ2-5; unclear D gene. Trimming shortened V by 2 bases and J by 0 bases, and 8 bases separated the two germline ends. The CDR3 runs 14 residues. Germline V gene sequence: CDR1 SGDLS, CDR2 YYNGEE. This CDR3 reads CASSVGNHQETQYF. CDR3 coding DNA: TGTGCCAGCAGCGTGGGGAACCACCAAGAGACCCAGTACTTC. The full variable domain, its missing parts supplied by reference TRBV9 and TRBJ2-5, is DSGVTQTPKHLITATGQRVTLRCSPRSGDLSVYWYQQSLDQGLQFLIQYYNGEERAKGNILERFSAQQFPDLHSELNLSSLELGDSALYFCASSVGNHQETQYFGPGTRLLVL.

J is TRBJ2-7 and V is TRBV6-5, with D possibly being TRBD2 (5 bases). This CDR3 region has 11 residues. Per germline, CDR1 MNHEY and CDR2 SVGAGI. V lost 11 bases and J 2 bases, leaving 10 bases between the germline ends. The CDR3 region has the DNA TGTGCCGGAGGATCTCCCTACGAGCAGTACTTC. It specifies CAGGSPYEQYF.

The chain has TRBV2 and TRBJ1-5; D is perhaps TRBD1 (6 bases). This CDR3 comprises 14 residues. Trimming left V 3 bases short and J 2 bases short, with 8 bases between. Germline V gene lookup returns CDR1 SNHLY and CDR2 FYNNEI. In nucleotides, the CDR3 is TGTGCCAGCAGTGAGAACAGGGGCAATCAGCCCCAGCATTTT. It is translated as CASSENRGNQPQHF.